This T cell receptor (beta chain) was sequenced during a study of cytotoxic CD8 clonotypes in ibrutinib-treated CLL. In this sample, this clone turned up a few times. The germline CDR1 and CDR2 sequences are SGHDN and FVKESK. V dropped 3 bases and J dropped 4; count of bases not matched to a gene: 5. This CDR3 region has 15 residues. Here immunoSEQ multiplex PCR was the method, and the copy in TCRdb shows in-frame clones only, minus some. The repertoire holds approximately 29,000 clones, with 62% as singletons. This sequence joins TRBV14 and TRBJ1-4, with TRBD1 matching 7 bases. This TCR was recovered from a human donor with chronic lymphocytic leukemia. This specimen consisted of PBMCs, obtained before ibrutinib treatment. In DNA, the CDR3 is TGTGCCAGCAGCCAGGAGACAGGGATTAATGAAAAACTGTTTTTT. It is translated as CASSQETGINEKLFF.